This TCR beta chain was recorded in a study of T cells in Graves' hyperthyroidism and ophthalmopathy. About the study: Peripheral blood was drawn at first diagnosis, prior to all treatment. Study-wide results and caveats: Prediction of ophthalmopathy progression came a median roughly 6.4 months pre-onset. Stable hyperthyroidism was told apart from ophthalmopathy by a model built on 13 V-J features. Most clonotypes that expanded in the thyroid above 0.001 also showed up in blood.

This CDR3 spans 14 amino acids. Germline V gene lookup returns CDR1 MNHNY and CDR2 SVGAGI (reference sequence). J lost 7 bases, V lost 2 bases, and 7 bases had no gene match. On this clonotype itself: Its antigen is unknown.

Amplification targeted TCR beta CDR3 regions from RNA transcripts. When the TCR CDR3 underwent first-round RT-PCR, the HTBI primer set was used. TCRdb processed the multiplex PCR reads anew with MiXCR; each CDR3 protein has one entry. This table has under 650,000 distinct CDR3 sequences, 16% appearing once. The sample was blood. The source of this sequence is a woman between 25 and 40 years old with Graves' hyperthyroidism. The rearrangement links TRBV6-6 to TRBJ2-7, with 8 bases identical to TRBD1. The CDR3 bases are TGTGCCAGCAGTTACGGACAGGGAGGAAGTGAGCAGTACTTC. As protein: CASSYGQGGSEQYF.